This record looks at one T cell receptor beta chain sequence and its context. The table lists this clonotype with many counts. What antigen it recognizes has not been identified. One base away there is no much larger clone; base qualities are not given. Amplification of TCR beta CDR3 regions was carried out from RNA transcripts. A first-round RT-PCR of the TCR CDR3 used the HTBI primer set with the Qiagen OneStep RT-PCR kit. The libraries were constructed in a second round of multiplex PCR and then size-selected and purified. The libraries were sequenced on an Illumina HiSeq2000 using paired-end 100 bp reads. For the original study's pipeline: Raw data were processed with SOAPnuke, discarding reads with adapters, uncalled bases, mean Phred below 15, or no exact constant-primer or identifier match. High-quality paired reads were merged using COPE v1.2.5, and each unique nucleotide sequence was defined as a clonotype. Clonotypes were aligned to IMGT TRBV, TRBD and TRBJ reference segments using MiTCR v1.1. The analysis included only V-J combinations with a frequency above 0.0001, which together covered around 99% of the repertoires. The TCS score was defined as the ratio of F50 (clonal expansion) to E x V (chaos), calculated using BLOSUM62-based TCRdist between CDR3 peptides within each V-J. Welch's t-statistics and random forest reduced 514 V-J features to roughly 13, which were used in a naive Bayes classifier (R e1071). TCRdb redid the processing of the public reads, applying fastp at Q25 and MiXCR, and retained in-frame beta chains. Records with the same CDR3 protein are collapsed into one entry carrying the most frequent genes and DNA. TCRdb's processing, not the authors' own work, is the source of the V and J calls. Counted in this sample were a few hundred thousand distinct CDR3 sequences; roughly 15% of them appeared once. The ten largest make up 13% of the sample.

The record originates from a study of T cells in Graves' hyperthyroidism and ophthalmopathy (dated by TCRdb to 2018 to 2020). Describing the broader study: Peripheral blood was collected at initial diagnosis, before any treatment. To identify distinguishing TCR V-J signatures, a discovery cohort of about 95 patients was used, comprising 43 with Graves' ophthalmopathy and 57 with stable Graves' hyperthyroidism. An independent validation cohort of under 20 hyperthyroidism patients and approximately 17 patients who later progressed to ophthalmopathy tested prospective prediction of ophthalmopathy. For training and testing, the roughly 93 patients in the discovery cohort were randomly divided in a 7:3 ratio. In addition, the study compared T-cell repertoires in thyroid tissue and in blood from roughly six Graves' hyperthyroidism patients. After blood sampling, hyperthyroidism patients were treated with methimazole at a starting dose of 30 mg daily, and ophthalmopathy patients were treated with high-dose intravenous methylprednisolone. According to the paper, TCR Vbeta CDR3 sequencing was carried out on over 130 peripheral blood samples, which came from fewer than 50 ophthalmopathy, around 75 hyperthyroidism and some 17 progressor patients. The paper as a whole reports these results and caveats: In validation, the model predicted progression to ophthalmopathy with roughly 70% sensitivity and over 72% specificity, a median of 6.5 months before onset. Sample size was not statistically predetermined, and blinding of investigators to group allocation was not performed. A model built on a 13 V-J signature distinguished ophthalmopathy from stable hyperthyroidism, reaching 85% to 90% sensitivity and under 84% specificity in cross-validation and 80%/75% in testing. Blood samples also contained most of the expanded thyroid clonotypes (frequency above 0.001), which suggests that blood repertoires may reflect thyroid immune responses.

V ends up 6 bases short and J 4 bases short, with an unmatched junction base count of 8. From the cysteine up to the phenylalanine, the CDR3 has a length of 13 residues. The entry retains the CDR3 DNA only, 39 bases that are in frame from base 1. CDR1 SQVTM and CDR2 ANQGSEA were looked up in the germline V gene. Hyperthyroidism patients were aged 18 to 65 years and newly diagnosed, with disease duration of less than 2 months. Patients with uncontrolled infections, other autoimmune diseases, pregnancy or lactation were excluded. Clinical symptoms, serum thyroxine and TRAb, thyroid ultrasound, and orbital computed tomography formed the basis for the diagnoses. For progressor patients, blood was drawn at the first diagnosis of hyperthyroidism, before any ophthalmopathy symptoms had appeared. PBMCs were isolated from 10 ml of fresh peripheral blood by Ficoll-Paque density gradient centrifugation. Progressor patients were first diagnosed with Graves' hyperthyroidism and then developed ophthalmopathy during follow-up. Total RNA was extracted using Trizol reagent, and RNA quality was assessed on an Agilent 2100 Bioanalyzer.

This TCR was sampled from a middle-aged woman with Graves' hyperthyroidism that later progressed to Graves' ophthalmopathy. The sequence is built from TRBV29-1 and TRBJ1-2; TRBD1 aligns with 7 central bases. Specimen: blood. Here the CDR3 is given as CSVLLDRAYGYTF. The DNA reads as follows: TGCAGCGTCCTACTAGACAGGGCCTATGGCTACACCTTC. When the CDR3 is completed using the reference TRBV29-1 and TRBJ1-2 genes on either side, the full variable domain is SAVISQKPSRDICQRGTSLTIQCQVDSQVTMMFWYRQQPGQSLTLIATANQGSEATYESGFVIDKFPISRPNLTFSTLTVSNMSPEDSSIYLCSVLLDRAYGYTFGSGTRLTVV.